This TCR beta chain was captured in a study of CD8+CD57+ T cells in acquired aplastic anemia. The length of the CDR3 is 12 amino acids, counting both ends. Looked up from germline, CDR1 is SGDLS and CDR2 is YYNGEE. Comment on this clonotype: Because the CDR3's place on the DNA is in doubt, the DNA is left out and the CDR3 is given as listed by TCRdb.

Researchers used genomic DNA as the template to profile TCR beta VDJ and CDR3. MiXCR was run by TCRdb on the reads, yielding one entry per CDR3 protein. The sample includes a few hundred thousand distinct CDR3 sequences, over 55% of them seen just once. Sequenced input: sorted CD4+, CD8+, or CD8+CD57+ T cells (not recorded which) from PBMCs. This chain joins TRBV9 and TRBJ2-5; the D call TRBD2 from the table was never checked on the DNA. The receptor comes from a human donor in good health. The CDR3 is CASSEVGSGISF.